This T cell receptor beta chain is drawn from a study of monozygotic twins with cystic fibrosis. Study-wide results and limits: Monozygotic CF twin pairs shared significantly more nucleotide-identical clonotypes than unrelated CF individuals did.

Germline V gene data show CDR1 as MNHEY and CDR2 as SMNVEV (reference sequence). This CDR3 is 12 amino acids long. About this clone: Antigen specificity is unknown. Relative to the germline gene, one junction end is altered; a read error may explain this.

Only in-frame clones appear in the TCRdb table, and some are missing; sequencing was by immunoSEQ multiplex PCR. This table has tens of thousands of clones, roughly nine tenths appearing once. This TCR derives from a girl aged 2 to 9 with cystic fibrosis. The chain links TRBV27 to TRBJ2-3, with no clear D. Sequenced: blood. The CDR3: CTSRSSTDTQYF. The CDR3 nucleotides are TGTACCAGCAGATCTAGCACAGATACGCAGTATTTT.